The sequence of this TCR beta chain was determined in a study of OX40 agonist ivuxolimab in advanced cancers. Concerning this clone itself: The antigen remains undetermined.

Broader study findings: The study found that CD8+ T cells averaged more expanded clones than CD4+.

Profiled with immunoSEQ multiplex PCR; TCRdb holds only in-frame clones, not every one. The table shows about 54,000 clones, with just under 85% occurring only once. The germline V and J ends were trimmed by 0 bases and 6 bases, with 11 bases remaining between them. Germline CDR1 WNHNN, CDR2 SYGVQD (reference sequence). The CDR3 extends over 14 amino acids. Sequencing was performed on CD4+ or CD8+ T cells sorted from blood, taken in a trial of the OX40 agonist ivuxolimab. The chain has TRBV10-1 and TRBJ1-1; weak D call: TRBD1 (6 bases). The TCR comes from an adult with an advanced solid tumor such as melanoma, head and neck, liver or kidney cancer. The chain's CDR3 is CASSESSGDSEAFF. CDR3 DNA sequence: TGCGCCAGCAGTGAGTCATCAGGGGACTCTGAAGCTTTCTTT.